A single sample gave rise to the 10 T cell receptor beta chains below, sequenced in a study of CD8+ T cells in alopecia areata. Treatment reported: oral pan-JAK inhibitor, 5-10 mg twice daily. It was cDNA, reverse transcribed from extracted RNA, that served as the sequencing template. The method was immunoSEQ multiplex PCR; TCRdb's version includes in-frame clones alone and lacks a portion of them. The table shows some 130,000 clones, with nearly 55% occurring only once. The input for sequencing was CD8+ T cells sorted from blood, taken at week 4, from a patient treated with tofacitinib. All receptors derive from a human donor with alopecia areata.

This chain connects TRBV9 to TRBJ2-1, with D possibly being TRBD2 (6 bases). From germline, CDR1 is SGDLS and CDR2 YYNGEE. The CDR3 has 20 amino acids. Deletions cut 3 bases from V and 9 bases from J, with 34 bases between. The CDR3 spells CASSEAGASNRDSREGEQFF. The CDR3 DNA reads as TGTGCCAGCAGCGAAGCCGGGGCCTCAAACCGGGACTCCCGTGAGGGTGAGCAGTTCTTC.

V gene TRBV6-5 combines with J gene TRBJ1-4; D unresolved. V dropped 2 bases and J dropped 5 bases, with 9 bases sitting between them. CDR1 is MNHEY, CDR2 SVGAGI, per germline. CDR3 length equals 14 residues. CDR3 nucleotide sequence: TGTGCCAGCAGTTACGATTCAGAAAATGAAAAACTGTTTTTT. It yields the protein CASSYDSENEKLFF.

The chain employs TRBV4-1 and TRBJ1-6; 9 bases match TRBD1. The junction had 7 bases not matched to a gene; V was cut back by 3 bases and J by 7 bases. CDR1 is MGHRA, CDR2 YSYEKL, per germline. The CDR3 is made up of 16 amino acids. CDR3 protein: CASSHIGGQGNSPLHF. The CDR3 DNA follows: TGCGCCAGCAGCCATATCGGAGGACAGGGGAATTCACCCCTCCACTTT.

The rearrangement joins TRBV30 to TRBJ1-1, with D possibly matching TRBD1 (5 bases). Looked up from germline, CDR1 is GTSNPN and CDR2 is SVGIG (reference sequence). V was clipped by 2 bases and J by 5 bases, with 12 bases between them. The CDR3 is 13 residues long. CDR3 protein: CAWSPGARTEAFF. DNA for the CDR3: TGTGCCTGGAGTCCTGGGGCGCGAACTGAAGCTTTCTTT.

V usage is TRBV29-1 and J usage is TRBJ1-2, with 9 nucleotides matching TRBD1. Germline lookup yields CDR1 SQVTM and CDR2 ANQGSEA. Trimming at V came to 4 bases and at J to 2 bases, leaving 8 bases not matched to a gene. The CDR3 has 15 amino acids. The CDR3 bases are TGCAGCGTTGCGTTCGGGACAGGGCTAAACTATGGCTACACCTTC. This encodes CSVAFGTGLNYGYTF.

In nucleotides, the CDR3 is TGTGCCTGGAGTGAGGGGCATTACCAGCCCCAGCATTTT. Residues: CAWSEGHYQPQHF. The rearrangement links TRBV30 to TRBJ1-5, with D possibly being TRBD1 (5 bases). In germline, CDR1 is GTSNPN, CDR2 SVGIG (reference sequence). This CDR3 contains 13 residues. V lost 1 base, J lost 7 bases, and 11 bases lay in between.

The rearrangement uses TRBV30 and TRBJ2-1; 8 bases line up with TRBD1. Germline V gene lookup returns CDR1 GTSNPN and CDR2 SVGIG (reference sequence). The J segment lost 7 bases and the V segment lost 7 bases, leaving 3 bases of the junction unmatched. The CDR3 covers 11 residues. CDR3 protein: CAFRQGNEQFF. DNA of the CDR3: TGTGCCTTCCGACAGGGGAATGAGCAGTTCTTC. Full variable domain (rest looked up from reference TRBV30 and TRBJ2-1): SQTIHQWPATLVQPVGSPLSLECTVEGTSNPNLYWYRQAAGRGLQLLFYSVGIGQISSEVPQNLSASRPQDRQFILSSKKLLLSDSGFYLCAFRQGNEQFFGPGTRLTVL.

The rearrangement joins TRBV27 to TRBJ1-2, with 9 bases aligning to TRBD1. Germline V gene data show CDR1 as MNHEY and CDR2 as SMNVEV (reference sequence). The CDR3 is 14 residues long. After removal of 7 bases from V and 8 bases from J, the junction contained 11 bases not matched to a gene. The CDR3 nucleotides are TGTGCCAGCACAACTCCAGGGACAGGGAACGGCTACACCTTC. Protein sequence: CASTTPGTGNGYTF.

This clone came up a few times. The chain recombines TRBV4-3 with TRBJ2-7; TRBD2 aligns across 7 bases. The length of the CDR3 is 15 residues. Trimming took 5 bases from V and 0 from J; bases not matched to a gene: 7. The germline V gene encodes CDR1 LGHNA and CDR2 YSLEER. CDR3 bases: TGCGCCAGCAGCGGGGAGGGAACCCACTCCTACGAGCAGTACTTC. Its protein product is CASSGEGTHSYEQYF.

This clone occurred a few times. It may be a read error: a sequence one base away is much more abundant. The rearrangement joins TRBV2 to TRBJ2-7, with D perhaps TRBD1 (5 bases). The CDR3 sequence is 13 residues long. Germline values: CDR1 SNHLY, CDR2 FYNNEI. V lost 5 bases and J lost 2, with 10 bases in between. In DNA form, the CDR3 reads TGTGCCAGCAGTATGACAGAAACCTACGAGCAGTACTTC. Translation gives CASSMTETYEQYF.